Presented here are 24 T cell receptor beta chains from one specimen sequenced in a study of PD-1 blockade in mismatch repair-deficient tumors. Generated by immunoSEQ multiplex PCR, the TCRdb table keeps only in-frame clones and is missing some. Altogether around 23,000 clones are present, 65% to 85% being singletons, with the ten largest covering 20% to 25%. The sample here was peripheral blood, taken 12 weeks after starting pembrolizumab. The receptors were sampled from an adult with mismatch repair-deficient cancer.

V and J are TRBV4-2 and TRBJ2-1; D not certain. CDR3 length: 13 amino acids. Germline CDR1 and CDR2: LGHNA and YNFKEQ. The germline V and J ends were trimmed by 6 bases and 6 bases, with 12 bases remaining between them. The CDR3 DNA reads TGTGCCAGCAGGGAAGGGTCCAGCAATGAGCAGTTCTTC. Translation gives CASREGSSNEQFF.

By frequency in the sample, this clone is medium-sized. This rearrangement joins TRBV19 to TRBJ2-2; TRBD1 is a possible D gene (5 bases). Deletions cut 6 bases from V and 6 bases from J, with 11 bases between. The CDR3 loop spans 13 amino acids. Germline loops: CDR1 LNHDA, CDR2 SQIVND (reference sequence). The CDR3 loop is CASRGSQAGELFF. The CDR3 DNA follows: TGTGCCAGTAGGGGCTCACAGGCCGGGGAGCTGTTTTTT.

The rearrangement uses TRBV9 and TRBJ2-1; no firm D call. This CDR3 has 14 residues. Trimming shortened V by 0 bases and J by 6 bases, and 10 bases separated the two germline ends. From germline, CDR1 is SGDLS and CDR2 YYNGEE. This CDR3 reads CASSVDSPPNEQFF. The DNA of the CDR3 is TGTGCCAGCAGCGTAGACTCCCCCCCCAATGAGCAGTTCTTC. Together with reference TRBV9 and TRBJ2-1, the CDR3 gives the full variable domain: DSGVTQTPKHLITATGQRVTLRCSPRSGDLSVYWYQQSLDQGLQFLIQYYNGEERAKGNILERFSAQQFPDLHSELNLSSLELGDSALYFCASSVDSPPNEQFFGPGTRLTVL.

The chain joins TRBV5-4 to TRBJ1-3; maybe TRBD1 (5 bases). Between the trimmed V and J ends, which lost 3 bases and 4 bases, there was a span of 11 bases. This CDR3 comprises 14 residues. The germline gives CDR1 SGHNT, CDR2 YYREEE (reference sequence). CDR3 residues: CASSSPTDGNTIYF. The CDR3, as DNA: TGTGCCAGCAGCTCTCCGACAGACGGAAACACCATATATTTT.

V usage is TRBV5-1 and J usage is TRBJ2-7; D ambiguous. Germline CDR1 is SGHRS and CDR2 is YFSETQ. Trimming pared 5 bases from V and 0 bases from J, leaving 15 bases between. This CDR3 region has 15 residues. The chain's CDR3 is CASSTQDPGSYEQYF. DNA for the CDR3: TGCGCCAGCAGTACCCAGGATCCGGGCTCCTACGAGCAGTACTTC.

The chain uses TRBV5-1 and TRBJ2-7; TRBD1 matches at 9 bases. The J segment lost 5 bases and the V segment lost 5 bases, leaving 5 bases of the junction unmatched. CDR3 length: 13 amino acids. Germline values: CDR1 SGHRS, CDR2 YFSETQ. CDR3 residues: CASRGDRVHEQYF. The CDR3 region has the DNA TGCGCCAGCAGGGGGGACAGGGTTCACGAGCAGTACTTC.

The chain links TRBV4-1 to TRBJ1-3; a possible D gene is TRBD1 (5 bases). Trimming took 4 bases from V and 3 from J, leaving 16 bases between them. The CDR3 is 16 residues long. In germline, CDR1 is MGHRA, CDR2 YSYEKL. DNA of the CDR3: TGCGCCAGCAGCCCCGGTGTAGGGACTGATGGAAACACCATATATTTT. Translating gives CASSPGVGTDGNTIYF.

This clone has just one count. The rearrangement joins TRBV11-2 to TRBJ2-2, with D tentatively TRBD2 (6 bases). V dropped 4 bases and J dropped 5 bases, with 11 bases sitting between them. CDR3 size: 14 residues. Germline CDR1 SGHAT, CDR2 FQNNGV. The CDR3 nucleotides are TGTGCCAGCAGCTCGGGAGAGCGGACCGGGGAGCTGTTTTTT. Translation: CASSSGERTGELFF.

The chain uses TRBV25-1 and TRBJ2-7, with 9 bases identical to TRBD1. The CDR3 runs 15 residues. The V gene's germline CDR1 is MGHDK and CDR2 SYGVNS. The J segment lost 6 bases and the V segment lost 5 bases, leaving 11 bases of the junction unmatched. Written as DNA, the CDR3 is TGTGCCAGCAGTAATCCGGGACAGGGAGGGCGCGAGCAGTACTTC. It yields the protein CASSNPGQGGREQYF.

In this sample, this clone turned up a few times. The rearrangement joins TRBV4-1 to TRBJ2-7, with 9 bases lining up with TRBD1. The CDR3 extends over 15 amino acids. The ends lost 1 base at V and 3 bases at J; junction bases unmatched: 4. The germline CDR1 and CDR2 sequences are MGHRA and YSYEKL. The DNA for the CDR3 is TGCGCCAGCAGCCAAGGGACAGGGGTAGGCTACGAGCAGTACTTC. This translates into CASSQGTGVGYEQYF.

The chain uses TRBV2 and TRBJ1-1, with D tentatively TRBD1 (6 bases). Per germline, CDR1 SNHLY and CDR2 FYNNEI. The CDR3 is 12 amino acids. V gave up 6 bases and J gave up 10 bases, with 15 bases separating them. CDR3 nucleotides: TGTGCCAGCAGGGAACAGGGAACGGTAGCTTTCTTT. It yields the protein CASREQGTVAFF. The full variable domain, its missing parts supplied by reference TRBV2 and TRBJ1-1, is EPEVTQTPSHQVTQMGQEVILRCVPISNHLYFYWYRQILGQKVEFLVSFYNNEISEKSEIFDDQFSVERPDGSNFTLKIRSTKLEDSAMYFCASREQGTVAFFGQGTRLTVV.

CDR3 sequence (DNA): TGTGCCAGCAGCCAAGGGATGGACCCCCCTAGGTTCCGTAACACTGAAGCTTTCTTT. This codes for CASSQGMDPPRFRNTEAFF. This rearrangement joins TRBV4-2 to TRBJ1-1; D remains unclear. The CDR3 length is 19 residues. V was cut by 1 base and J by 2 bases, with 23 bases left in between. From germline, CDR1 is LGHNA and CDR2 YNFKEQ.

The rearrangement joins TRBV5-6 to TRBJ2-5, with TRBD1 identical over 9 bases. After removal of 4 bases from V and 4 bases from J, the junction contained 5 bases not matched to a gene. CDR1 is SGHDT and CDR2 is YYEEEE in the germline V gene. This CDR3 spans 14 amino acids. The CDR3: CASSLTGGRETQYF. The CDR3, as DNA: TGTGCCAGCAGCCTTACAGGGGGCAGAGAGACCCAGTACTTC. The whole variable domain, remainder taken from reference TRBV5-6 and TRBJ2-5, is DAGVTQSPTHLIKTRGQQVTLRCSPKSGHDTVSWYQQALGQGPQFIFQYYEEEERQRGNFPDRFSGHQFPNYSSELNVNALLLGDSALYLCASSLTGGRETQYFGPGTRLLVL.

This clone was observed a single time. This chain connects TRBV11-2 to TRBJ2-7; unclear D gene. Germline loops: CDR1 SGHAT, CDR2 FQNNGV. V dropped 3 bases and J dropped 3 bases, with 6 bases sitting between them. This CDR3 contains 12 residues. CDR3 nucleotides: TGTGCCAGCAGCTTGAAGAACTACGAGCAGTACTTC. This translates into CASSLKNYEQYF.

The chain is built from TRBV18 and TRBJ2-1; D gene unclear. The V gene lost 2 bases and the J gene lost 4 bases, with 0 bases spanning the gap. The CDR3 runs 11 residues. Germline loops: CDR1 KGHSH, CDR2 LQKENI. CDR3 DNA: TGTGCCAGCTCACCATACAATGAGCAGTTCTTC. It yields the protein CASSPYNEQFF. Combining the CDR3 with reference TRBV18 and TRBJ2-1 gives the whole variable domain NAGVMQNPRHLVRRRGQEARLRCSPMKGHSHVYWYRQLPEEGLKFMVYLQKENIIDESGMPKERFSAEFPKEGPSILRIQQVVRGDSAAYFCASSPYNEQFFGPGTRLTVL.

The CDR3 DNA reads as TGTGCCAGCAGTTACGGCCACGGGCTGAACACTGAAGCTTTCTTT. It yields the protein CASSYGHGLNTEAFF. V is TRBV6-5 and J is TRBJ1-1, with no clear D. The CDR3 length is 15 residues. V was pared by 2 bases and J by 0 bases, with 10 bases between. Per the germline V gene, CDR1 is MNHEY and CDR2 is SVGAGI.

This chain uses TRBV27 with TRBJ1-2, with 8 bases that match TRBD1. This CDR3 has 16 residues. Trimming cost V 3 bases and J 4 bases; bases outside gene matches: 10. CDR1 is MNHEY, CDR2 SMNVEV, per germline (reference sequence). CDR3 in DNA: TGTGCCAGCAGTTTTTTAGGTGGACAGGGTGTCTATGGCTACACCTTC. It specifies CASSFLGGQGVYGYTF.

This chain uses TRBV6-1 with TRBJ2-7; tentatively, D is TRBD2 (5 bases). This CDR3 region has 13 residues. Germline lookup yields CDR1 MNHNS and CDR2 SASEGT. The V end was cut by 0 bases, the J end by 6 bases, with 9 bases between. CDR3 coding DNA: TGTGCCAGCAGTGAAGCGGGGAGTCTCGAGCAGTACTTC. Translated: CASSEAGSLEQYF.

The rearrangement uses TRBV11-2 and TRBJ2-3; no definite D call. The germline CDR1 and CDR2 sequences are SGHAT and FQNNGV. V was trimmed by 4 bases and J by 2 bases, leaving 4 bases between them. The CDR3 has 12 residues. Here the CDR3 DNA reads TGTGCCAGCAGCTCTCCCACAGATACGCAGTATTTT. It yields the protein CASSSPTDTQYF.

This sequence joins TRBV7-8 and TRBJ1-2; a possible D gene is TRBD1 (6 bases). The CDR3 covers 15 residues. Germline V CDR1 and CDR2: SGHVS, FQNEAQ. The V end lost 2 bases, the J end lost 8 bases, and 18 bases lay between the germline ends. The CDR3 DNA sequence: TGTGCCAGCAGCTTAATGGTCAGGCAGCAGGGGGGCTACACCTTC. It is translated as CASSLMVRQQGGYTF.

The chain is built from TRBV27 and TRBJ2-3; TRBD1 matches 10 bases. Germline-derived CDR1 and CDR2 are MNHEY and SMNVEV (reference sequence). V gave up 5 bases and J gave up 3 bases; unmatched junction bases: 11. This CDR3 has 17 residues. The CDR3 reads CASSNPRDRGWTDTQYF. The CDR3, as DNA: TGTGCCAGCAGTAATCCACGGGACAGGGGATGGACAGATACGCAGTATTTT.

The chain carries TRBV28 and TRBJ2-7; no clear D. This CDR3 is 14 amino acids long. From germline, CDR1 is MDHEN and CDR2 SYDVKM. V was shortened by 5 bases and J by 3 bases, with 14 bases between the two germline ends. This CDR3 is CASSPTRKIYEQYF. DNA of the CDR3: TGTGCCAGCAGTCCAACTCGCAAAATCTACGAGCAGTACTTC.

This chain links TRBV19 with TRBJ1-2; D is unclear. This CDR3 spans 14 amino acids. Per germline, CDR1 LNHDA and CDR2 SQIVND (reference sequence). V dropped 1 base and J dropped 0 bases, with 6 bases sitting between them. The CDR3 spells CASSIVGANYGYTF. CDR3 in DNA: TGTGCCAGTAGTATAGTCGGAGCTAACTATGGCTACACCTTC. The entire variable domain, with the rest obtained from reference TRBV19 and TRBJ1-2, is as follows: DGGITQSPKYLFRKEGQNVTLSCEQNLNHDAMYWYRQDPGQGLRLIYYSQIVNDFQKGDIAEGYSVSREKKESFPLTVTSAQKNPTAFYLCASSIVGANYGYTFGSGTRLTVV.

V usage is TRBV5-1 and J usage is TRBJ2-3; D is undetermined. CDR3 size: 14 residues. Looked up from germline, CDR1 is SGHRS and CDR2 is YFSETQ. Between the trimmed V and J ends, which lost 0 bases and 4 bases, there was a span of 9 bases. The CDR3 nucleotides are TGCGCCAGCAGCTTGGAAGGCGTTCCAGATACGCAGTATTTT. Protein product: CASSLEGVPDTQYF.